One and the same sample provided the 7 T cell receptor beta chains below, sequenced in a study of T cell clones after liver transplantation. Produced via immunoSEQ multiplex PCR; TCRdb's table is partial and in-frame only. Among 93,000 or so clones, around 80% were seen once, and the ten largest hold approximately 3%. Sequences were derived from CD4+ T cells from blood, sampled approximately 43 months after liver transplant. The receptors were gathered from a human patient who received a liver transplant. Part of the T cell pool may stem from the graft donor.

The chain joins TRBV2 to TRBJ2-1; D remains ambiguous. The germline V gene encodes CDR1 SNHLY and CDR2 FYNNEI. Trimming pared 6 bases from V and 5 bases from J, leaving 14 bases between. The CDR3 has 14 amino acids. CDR3: CASSATGLNNEQFF. The CDR3 DNA follows: TGTGCCAGCAGCGCTACGGGCCTCAACAATGAGCAGTTCTTC.

The chain combines TRBV9 with TRBJ1-1, with 9 positions matching TRBD1. The V and J ends lost 2 bases and 3 bases, in that order; junction bases with no gene match: 8. Germline-derived CDR1 and CDR2 are SGDLS and YYNGEE. CDR3 size: 16 residues. CDR3 loop: CASSVRGDRVDTEAFF. DNA of the CDR3: TGTGCCAGCAGCGTCCGCGGGGACAGGGTGGACACTGAAGCTTTCTTT.

The rearrangement links TRBV9 to TRBJ1-2; unclear D gene. The CDR3 is 12 residues long. V was pared by 0 bases and J by 5 bases, with 5 bases between. Germline CDR1 is SGDLS and CDR2 is YYNGEE. The CDR3 DNA reads TGTGCCAGCAGCGTAGTAGGGTATGGCTACACCTTC. It yields the protein CASSVVGYGYTF.

This sequence joins TRBV2 and TRBJ2-3, with D hard to call. Germline loops: CDR1 SNHLY, CDR2 FYNNEI. Trimming cost V 7 bases and J 9 bases, with 11 bases left between them. This CDR3 contains 11 residues. This CDR3 reads CASTLRPTQYF. CDR3 DNA: TGTGCCAGCACCCTCCGTCCCACGCAGTATTTT.

This chain uses TRBV27 with TRBJ2-3; possible D gene TRBD1, 6 bases. The CDR3 contains 14 residues. V lost 5 bases and J 4 bases, leaving 13 bases between the germline ends. The germline V gene encodes CDR1 MNHEY and CDR2 SMNVEV (reference sequence). The CDR3 nucleotides read TGTGCCAGCAGTCATGAACAGGGATCAGATACGCAGTATTTT. Protein sequence: CASSHEQGSDTQYF.

The J gene is TRBJ1-1, the V gene TRBV6-1; a possible D gene is TRBD1 (5 bases). The CDR3 contains 13 residues. V lost 7 bases and J 3 bases, leaving 12 bases between the germline ends. The germline CDR1 and CDR2 sequences are MNHNS and SASEGT. The CDR3: CASNIEGYTEAFF. The CDR3 DNA follows: TGTGCCAGCAATATTGAGGGGTACACTGAAGCTTTCTTT.

This sequence joins TRBV10-3 and TRBJ2-3, with 10 bases identical to TRBD2. The CDR3 length is 14 residues. Germline V CDR1 and CDR2: ENHRY, SYGVKD. V trimming: 8 bases; J trimming: 7 bases; junction bases outside the gene matches: 9. The CDR3 DNA follows: TGTGCCATCGGAGGGACTAGCGAGGGGAATACGCAGTATTTT. It is translated as CAIGGTSEGNTQYF.